This T cell receptor (beta chain) was captured in a study of shared clonotypes between healthy human individuals (dated by TCRdb to between 2020 and 2021). Background for the entire study: Two women and a few men aged 18 to 49 years were included in the cohort. Per donor, leukapheresis produced somewhere between about 0.94 and 9 billion PBMCs. For each donor, three plates each were used for CD4 naive and CD4 memory, two plates were used for CD8 naive, and one plate was used for CD8 memory. Blood TCR repertoires of about 5 healthy adults were deeply sequenced to estimate repertoire size and the extent of clonotype sharing between individuals. To increase sequencing depth and limit assay-specific biases, TCR repertoire library preparation and sequencing were carried out by different laboratories using diverse techniques.

The germline V gene provides CDR1 SGHRS and CDR2 YFSETQ. Including the terminal cysteine and phenylalanine, the CDR3 comprises 14 residues. Only the CDR3 part of the read is kept: 42 bases, read in frame from the first base. From V the trimming removes 4 bases and from J it removes 3 bases, while the gene matches leave 3 bases of the junction unaccounted for. TCR CDR3 regions were amplified from genomic DNA by multiplex PCR using the deep immunoSEQ assay. For each cell subset, the extracted genomic DNA was distributed evenly across all wells of several immunoSEQ 96-well plates, and each plate served as one replicate. For sorted subsets, about 200 ng genomic DNA, equal to 25,000 to 35,000 T cell genomes, was loaded into each replicate PCR. Purified libraries were quantified with a Qubit 3.0 fluorometer, sized on a Bioanalyzer 2100, and re-quantified with the KAPA Library Quantification kit. A separate single-read 150-cycle Illumina NextSeq 550 flow cell was used to sequence each immunoSEQ 96-well plate. The paper's data handling went like this. The immunoSEQ output contained only junctional sequences without quality scores, so filtering could not match that applied to full-length reads. Sequences were annotated with PyIR, a Python wrapper for IgBLAST v1.9, using IMGT germline references to assign V/J genes and CDR3. Reads were filtered out if the reads had weak V/J assignments (E-value above 1e-6), no CDR3, stop codons, out-of-frame junctions, or ambiguous translated residues. V3J clonotypes were defined by identical inferred V gene, J gene, and CDR3 amino acid sequence. The percentage overlap between two repertoires was calculated by dividing the number of shared unique clonotypes by the size of the smaller repertoire. Richness of each repertoire was evaluated using RTK rarefaction, the Chao1 estimator, and Recon v2.1 estimates of unobserved clonotypes. Generation probabilities for all TCRbeta clonotypes obtained by the gDNA method from a handful of donors were computed using OLGA. TCRdb retrieved this table from immuneACCESS and kept in-frame rearrangements only. Not all clones are present; in checked studies, unresolved V genes account for under half, and no reason is known for the remainder. V and J calls and clone size follow that table, whereas D and trimming were derived from the DNA. For this sample the table gives roughly 640,000 clones, of which almost 97% were detected only once. The ten largest clones represent about 0.06% of the sample.

Remarks on this clone: The target of this receptor is not known. No much larger clone exists at a distance of one base, and base qualities are not known.

Donors were healthy HIV-negative adults with no recently reported acute infections or vaccinations. Every donor was a Caucasian adult living in Nashville, Tennessee, USA. CD4+ T cells were enriched by magnetic negative selection, after which naive cells were positively selected on CD45RA and the negative fraction was taken as the memory subset. Blood was obtained by leukapheresis, after which PBMCs were separated by Ficoll-Histopaque density gradient centrifugation and cryopreserved in liquid nitrogen vapor phase. Analytical flow cytometry was used to check the purity and quantity of every magnetically sorted T cell population. Genomic DNA was isolated from every sorted fraction and measured by UV absorbance on a Nanodrop 2000c. The paper as a whole reports these results and caveats: Sampling was restricted to blood, and TCR repertoires in tissues likely differ from the TCR repertoires found in blood. The small number of donors limited the genetic and exposure-history diversity represented. Higher generation probabilities were observed for clonotypes shared by all four sorted-subset donors than for non-shared clonotypes. Approximately 5% of naive CD4, roughly 3.6% of naive CD8, around 2.3% of memory CD4, and about 0.4% of memory CD8 clonotypes were shared across four donors. Estimated clonotype richness was generally larger for naive than for memory subsets. Even with the large sequencing depth, rarefaction of the sorted-subset datasets indicated that sequencing was incomplete. Pairwise subsampling led to the expectation that sequencing depth would affect the degree of clonotype sharing among donors.

The chain uses TRBV5-1 and TRBJ2-7; the junction holds 11 bases that match TRBD2. The origin of this receptor is a woman aged 30 to 39 in good health. The sequencing input was naive CD4+ T cells sorted from blood. The sample's cell subset or site label is to be understood as: CD45RA+ positively selected. In nucleotide form, the sequence is TGCGCCAGCAGCGGAACTAGCGGGAGCTACGAGCAGTACTTC. This encodes CASSGTSGSYEQYF.